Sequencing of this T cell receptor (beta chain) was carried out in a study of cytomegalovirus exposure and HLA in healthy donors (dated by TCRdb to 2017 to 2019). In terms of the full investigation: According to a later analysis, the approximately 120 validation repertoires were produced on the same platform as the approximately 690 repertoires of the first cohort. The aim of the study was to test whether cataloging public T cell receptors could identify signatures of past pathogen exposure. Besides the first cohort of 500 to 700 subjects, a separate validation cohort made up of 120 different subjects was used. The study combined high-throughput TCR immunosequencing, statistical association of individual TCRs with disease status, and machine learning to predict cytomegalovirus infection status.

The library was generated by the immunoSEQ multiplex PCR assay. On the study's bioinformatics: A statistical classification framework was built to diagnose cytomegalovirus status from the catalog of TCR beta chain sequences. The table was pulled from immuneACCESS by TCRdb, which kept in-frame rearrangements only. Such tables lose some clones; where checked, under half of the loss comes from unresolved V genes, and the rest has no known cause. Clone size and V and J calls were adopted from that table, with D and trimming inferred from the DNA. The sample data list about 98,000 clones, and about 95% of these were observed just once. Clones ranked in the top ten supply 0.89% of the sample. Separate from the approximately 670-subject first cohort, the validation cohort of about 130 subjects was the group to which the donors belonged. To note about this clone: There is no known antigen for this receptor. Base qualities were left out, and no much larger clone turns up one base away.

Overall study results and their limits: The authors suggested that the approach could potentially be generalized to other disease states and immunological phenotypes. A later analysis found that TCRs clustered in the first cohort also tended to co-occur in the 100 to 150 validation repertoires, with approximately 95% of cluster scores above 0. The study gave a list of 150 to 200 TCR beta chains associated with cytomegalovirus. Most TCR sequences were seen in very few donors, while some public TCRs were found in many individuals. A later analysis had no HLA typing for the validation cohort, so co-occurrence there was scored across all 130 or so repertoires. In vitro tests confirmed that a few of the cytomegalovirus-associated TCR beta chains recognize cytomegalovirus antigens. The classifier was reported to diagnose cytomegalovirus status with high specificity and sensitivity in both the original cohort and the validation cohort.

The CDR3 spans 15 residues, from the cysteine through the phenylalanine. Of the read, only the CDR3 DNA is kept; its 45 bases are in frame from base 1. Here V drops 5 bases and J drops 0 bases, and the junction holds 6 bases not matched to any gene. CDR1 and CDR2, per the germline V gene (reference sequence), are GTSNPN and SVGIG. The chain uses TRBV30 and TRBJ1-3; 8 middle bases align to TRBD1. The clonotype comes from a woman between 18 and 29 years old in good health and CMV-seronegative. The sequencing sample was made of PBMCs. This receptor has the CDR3 CAWSTTGVSGNTIYF. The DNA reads TGTGCCTGGTCAACGACAGGGGTCTCTGGAAACACCATATATTTT. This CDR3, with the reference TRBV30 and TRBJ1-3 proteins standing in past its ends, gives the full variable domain SQTIHQWPATLVQPVGSPLSLECTVEGTSNPNLYWYRQAAGRGLQLLFYSVGIGQISSEVPQNLSASRPQDRQFILSSKKLLLSDSGFYLCAWSTTGVSGNTIYFGEGSWLTVV.